The rows below give T cell receptor beta chains drawn from one sample of a study of shared clonotypes between healthy human individuals. Data came from immunoSEQ multiplex PCR; TCRdb stores just in-frame clones and leaves some out. The top ten hold 12% of the sample, which has some 500,000 clones, 70% to 85% seen once. Material: PBMCs. These TCRs come from a woman aged 40 to 50 in good health. Some clones in this sample may be carry-over from other donors' samples. Both conserved end residues are part of each CDR3. D genes are given only for firm matches. Expanded clones get a size class; other rows say once, few or many, or leave the size out.

TRBJ1-2 14 - TRBV18 - CASSPPGLNYGYTF TGTGCCAGCTCACCACCGGGGCTTAACTATGGCTACACCTTC
TRBJ2-1 14 - TRBV4-2 - CASSQHPSGGEQFF TGTGCCAGCAGCCAACACCCTTCCGGGGGTGAGCAGTTCTTC
TRBJ2-7 17 TRBD1 TRBV5-1 - CASSLGVSGTVSYEQYF TGCGCCAGCAGCTTGGGAGTCTCCGGGACAGTTTCCTACGAGCAGTACTTC
TRBJ1-4 11 - TRBV2 - CASTTGGKLFF TGTGCCAGCACTACCGGTGGAAAACTGTTTTTT
TRBJ2-1 12 - TRBV7-9 - CASSYTGNEQFF TGTGCCAGCAGCTACACAGGGAATGAGCAGTTCTTC
TRBJ1-1 14 - TRBV5-1 - CASSARMQNTEAFF TGCGCCAGCAGCGCACGAATGCAGAACACTGAAGCTTTCTTT
TRBJ2-7 17 TRBD2 TRBV7-7 - CASRLLIALAGVDEQYF TGTGCCAGCAGGCTCCTGATTGCGCTAGCGGGAGTTGACGAGCAGTACTTC
TRBJ2-3 12 - TRBV9 medium-sized CASSLLLDTQYF TGTGCCAGCAGCCTCCTACTGGATACGCAGTATTTT
TRBJ2-1 13 - TRBV13 - CASSLGGDREQFF TGTGCCAGCAGCTTAGGCGGGGACCGCGAGCAGTTCTTC
TRBJ1-1 14 - TRBV5-1 many CASSSSVMNTEAFF TGCGCCAGCAGCTCGTCAGTTATGAACACTGAAGCTTTCTTT
TRBJ2-2 13 TRBD1 TRBV29-1 - CSVGRQGAGELFF TGCAGCGTGGGCCGCCAGGGGGCCGGGGAGCTGTTTTTT
TRBJ1-1 13 - TRBV25-1 - CASSELGDTEAFF TGTGCCAGCAGTGAATTGGGGGACACTGAAGCTTTCTTT
TRBJ2-3 13 - TRBV11-3 - CASSLAVTDTQYF TGTGCCAGCAGCCTGGCAGTCACAGATACGCAGTATTTT
TRBJ2-7 14 - TRBV5-4 - CASSLQQGPYEQYF TGTGCCAGCAGCTTGCAACAGGGTCCCTACGAGCAGTACTTC
TRBJ2-1 18 TRBD2 TRBV27 - CASSLGTRANMGGNEQFF TGTGCCAGCAGTTTAGGGACTAGGGCCAATATGGGGGGGAATGAGCAGTTCTTC
TRBJ2-5 15 - TRBV6-1 - CASSAGPGAQETQYF TGTGCCAGCAGTGCCGGGCCGGGGGCTCAAGAGACCCAGTACTTC
TRBJ2-7 16 TRBD2 TRBV7-2 - CASSPVAGEGFYEQYF TGTGCCAGCAGCCCCGTAGCGGGGGAGGGATTCTACGAGCAGTACTTC
TRBJ2-5 15 TRBD2 TRBV5-4 - CASSSAGGPWETQYF TGTGCCAGCAGTTCCGCGGGAGGGCCGTGGGAGACCCAGTACTTC
TRBJ2-7 14 - TRBV5-1 - CASSLGVSGYEQYF TGCGCCAGCAGCTTGGGAGTTTCGGGCTACGAGCAGTACTTC
TRBJ1-1 12 - TRBV6-1 few CASIGFGELTFF TGTGCCAGCATAGGATTTGGAGAGCTTACTTTCTTT
TRBJ1-4 19 - TRBV5-1 - CAGSLAPLGDGATNEKLFF TGCGCCGGCAGCTTGGCCCCTTTAGGGGATGGGGCAACTAATGAAAAACTGTTTTTT
TRBJ1-2 13 - TRBV4-2 - CASSQDRGDGYTF TGTGCCAGCAGCCAAGATCGCGGGGATGGCTACACCTTC
TRBJ1-5 13 - TRBV15 once CATSRDPDQPQHF TGTGCCACCAGCAGGGACCCTGATCAGCCCCAGCATTTT
TRBJ2-3 15 - TRBV4-2 - CASSQDRGAADTQYF TGTGCCAGCAGCCAAGATCGGGGAGCAGCAGATACGCAGTATTTT
TRBJ2-7 16 TRBD2 TRBV5-4 - CASSSYGGTLAYEQYF TGTGCCAGCAGCTCCTACGGGGGGACTTTAGCCTACGAGCAGTACTTC
TRBJ2-5 15 - TRBV5-4 - CASSLVGNAQETQYF TGTGCCAGCAGCTTGGTAGGGAACGCACAAGAGACCCAGTACTTC
TRBJ1-2 12 - TRBV7-2 - CASSLGFGGYTF TGTGCCAGCAGCTTAGGCTTCGGTGGCTACACCTTC
TRBJ2-3 16 TRBD2 TRBV27 - CASSLGDYLGGDTQYF TGTGCCAGCAGTTTAGGGGACTACCTTGGCGGAGATACGCAGTATTTT
TRBJ2-1 14 TRBD2 TRBV7-3 - CASSRGVRYNEQFF TGTGCCAGCAGCCGGGGGGTAAGATACAATGAGCAGTTCTTC
TRBJ2-2 15 - TRBV6-1 once CASSERPTNTGELFF TGTGCCAGCAGTGAGCGTCCTACGAACACCGGGGAGCTGTTTTTT
TRBJ1-1 15 TRBD1 TRBV23-1 - CASSHPDRANTEAFF TGCGCCAGCAGTCATCCGGACAGGGCTAACACTGAAGCTTTCTTT
TRBJ1-1 13 - TRBV27 - CASSWDLNTEAFF TGTGCCAGCAGTTGGGACTTGAACACTGAAGCTTTCTTT
TRBJ2-5 14 TRBD2 TRBV11-2 - CASSFGTSGRDLYF TGTGCCAGCAGCTTTGGGACTAGCGGGAGGGACTTGTACTTC
TRBJ1-5 14 - TRBV28 once CASSQDPSNQPQHF TGTGCCAGCAGTCAGGATCCTAGCAATCAGCCCCAGCATTTT
TRBJ1-4 15 - TRBV7-9 - CASSWFSGTNEKLFF TGTGCCAGCAGCTGGTTTTCGGGAACTAATGAAAAACTGTTTTTT
TRBJ2-7 15 TRBD1 TRBV28 - CASRRTGIRSYEQYF TGTGCCAGCAGGCGGACAGGGATCCGCTCCTACGAGCAGTACTTC
TRBJ2-7 16 TRBD2 TRBV5-1 few CASSPGLAGVAYEQYF TGCGCCAGCAGCCCGGGACTAGCGGGGGTTGCCTACGAGCAGTACTTC
TRBJ2-7 14 - TRBV6-6 - CASSASVLAYEQYF TGTGCCAGCAGCGCCTCTGTCTTGGCCTACGAGCAGTACTTC
TRBJ2-1 15 TRBD1 TRBV7-7 - CASSPGTGGYNEQFF TGTGCCAGCAGCCCAGGGACAGGGGGGTACAATGAGCAGTTCTTC
TRBJ1-4 18 - TRBV5-6 - CASSLRAPDSWTNEKLFF TGTGCCAGCAGCTTGCGGGCCCCGGACAGTTGGACTAATGAAAAACTGTTTTTT
TRBJ1-2 16 - TRBV28 - CASSFTRSGLNYGYTF TGTGCCAGCAGTTTTACGCGATCGGGACTAAACTATGGCTACACCTTC
TRBJ2-5 13 - TRBV5-1 - CASSLAAQETQYF TGCGCCAGCAGCTTGGCGGCTCAAGAGACCCAGTACTTC